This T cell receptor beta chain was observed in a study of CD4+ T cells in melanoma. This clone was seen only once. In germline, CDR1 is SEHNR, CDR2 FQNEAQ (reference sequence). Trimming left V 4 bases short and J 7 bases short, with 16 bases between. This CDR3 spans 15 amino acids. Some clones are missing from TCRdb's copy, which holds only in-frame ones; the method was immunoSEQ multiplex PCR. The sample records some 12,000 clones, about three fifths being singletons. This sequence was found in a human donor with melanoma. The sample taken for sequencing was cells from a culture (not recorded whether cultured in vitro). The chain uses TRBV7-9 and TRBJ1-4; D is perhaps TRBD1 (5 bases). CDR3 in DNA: TGTGCCAGCAGCTCCAGGGCGAGTAGTGCTGAAAAACTGTTTTTT. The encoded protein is CASSSRASSAEKLFF. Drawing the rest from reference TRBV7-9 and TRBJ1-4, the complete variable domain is DTGVSQNPRHKITKRGQNVTFRCDPISEHNRLYWYRQTLGQGPEFLTYFQNEAQLEKSRLLSDRFSAERPKGSFSTLEIQRTEQGDSAMYLCASSSRASSAEKLFFGSGTQLSVL.